One and the same sample provided the 10 T cell receptor beta chains below, sequenced in a study of beta chain features in type 1 diabetes. The entirety of the isolated RNA underwent reverse transcription, so expressed TCRB transcripts were sequenced. TCRdb's table, derived via immunoSEQ multiplex PCR, lists solely in-frame clones and lacks some. The table lists roughly 500,000 clones, roughly 31% of them singletons. The sample taken for sequencing was naive CD4+ T cells from blood. All receptors derive from a young man in good health.

The chain joins TRBV2 to TRBJ2-1; D gene ambiguous. CDR3 length: 10 residues. Per germline, CDR1 SNHLY and CDR2 FYNNEI. V dropped 9 bases and J dropped 10 bases, with 10 bases sitting between them. The CDR3 loop reads CARAIREQFF. In DNA, the CDR3 is TGTGCCAGGGCAATTCGAGAGCAGTTCTTC. Based on the CDR3 plus reference TRBV2 and TRBJ2-1, the full variable domain is EPEVTQTPSHQVTQMGQEVILRCVPISNHLYFYWYRQILGQKVEFLVSFYNNEISEKSEIFDDQFSVERPDGSNFTLKIRSTKLEDSAMYFCARAIREQFFGPGTRLTVL.

This clone was seen more than once but under ten times. The genes are TRBV2 and TRBJ1-1; D not resolved. Germline V gene sequence: CDR1 SNHLY, CDR2 FYNNEI. This CDR3 has 14 amino acids. V gave up 4 bases and J gave up 0 bases, with 9 bases separating them. This CDR3 is CASSVEAMNTEAFF. CDR3 DNA: TGTGCCAGCAGTGTCGAGGCTATGAACACTGAAGCTTTCTTT.

The sample holds a few counts of this clone. The chain joins TRBV29-1 to TRBJ2-5; TRBD2 agrees at 10 bases. Losses at the gene ends were 3 bases for V and 5 bases for J; bases not matched to a gene: 9. Germline CDR1 SQVTM, CDR2 ANQGSEA. The length of the CDR3 is 15 residues. The CDR3 reads CSVDVLAGRLETQYF. DNA of the CDR3: TGCAGCGTTGATGTACTAGCGGGAAGGCTCGAGACCCAGTACTTC.

Regarding this clone: The sample carries other DNA sequences with the same CDR3. This chain connects TRBV29-1 to TRBJ2-5; 7 nucleotides agree with TRBD2. Losses at the gene ends were 6 bases for V and 2 bases for J; bases not matched to a gene: 3. This CDR3 has 12 amino acids. Germline V gene data show CDR1 as SQVTM and CDR2 as ANQGSEA. The CDR3 DNA is TGCAGCGTGTCTAGCGGACAAGAGACCCAGTACTTC. Translation: CSVSSGQETQYF.

This clone was seen a single time. The rearrangement joins TRBV7-8 to TRBJ1-2; 7 bases agree with TRBD1. CDR1 is SGHVS and CDR2 is FQNEAQ in the germline V gene. V shed 3 bases and J 8 bases; nucleotides not matched to a gene: 6. The CDR3 has 13 amino acids. CDR3 coding DNA: TGTGCCAGCAGCTTGACAGGGTTCGAGGGCTACACCTTC. Protein sequence: CASSLTGFEGYTF.

This clone was picked up a small number of times. This chain uses TRBV29-1 with TRBJ2-1; 11 positions match TRBD2. After removal of 7 bases from V and 2 bases from J, the junction contained 1 base not matched to a gene. CDR1 and CDR2 from the germline V gene are SQVTM and ANQGSEA. The CDR3 runs to 13 residues. CDR3 loop: CSAGLAAYNEQFF. CDR3 sequence (DNA): TGCAGCGCGGGACTAGCGGCCTACAATGAGCAGTTCTTC.

The CDR3 DNA sequence: TGTGCCAGCAGTGAGGACAGGGATTGGACTGAAGCTTTCTTT. Its protein is CASSEDRDWTEAFF. This chain joins TRBV6-1 and TRBJ1-1, with TRBD1 matching over 8 bases. The CDR3 is 14 residues long. Germline CDR1 is MNHNS and CDR2 is SASEGT. V was pared by 3 bases and J by 5 bases, with 5 bases of the junction left unmatched.

Worth noting for this clone: The identical CDR3 is also encoded by other nucleotide sequences in the sample. The J gene is TRBJ2-1, the V gene TRBV7-2, with D tentatively TRBD2 (6 bases). V was pared by 5 bases and J by 4 bases, with 9 bases between. The CDR3 covers 13 residues. Germline V gene sequence: CDR1 SGHTA, CDR2 FQGNSA. In DNA, the CDR3 is TGTGCCAGCAGCCCGCGGGGATACAATGAGCAGTTCTTC. This translates into CASSPRGYNEQFF.

J is TRBJ2-5 and V is TRBV5-1; TRBD2 might be the D (5 bases). The length of the CDR3 is 14 residues. The germline CDR1 and CDR2 sequences are SGHRS and YFSETQ. Between the trimmed V and J ends, which lost 0 bases and 9 bases, there was a span of 15 bases. The CDR3 reads CASSLVGSPEAQYF. The CDR3 DNA is TGCGCCAGCAGCTTGGTAGGCAGTCCGGAGGCCCAGTACTTC.

Notes on this clone: The sample carries other DNA sequences with the same CDR3. The V and J genes are TRBV5-1 and TRBJ2-6, with D hard to call. The CDR3 is 15 residues long. Germline lookup yields CDR1 SGHRS and CDR2 YFSETQ. Trimming shortened V by 0 bases and J by 0 bases, and 4 bases separated the two germline ends. As DNA, the CDR3 is TGCGCCAGCAGCTTGGAGAGCTCTGGGGCCAACGTCCTGACTTTC. As protein: CASSLESSGANVLTF.